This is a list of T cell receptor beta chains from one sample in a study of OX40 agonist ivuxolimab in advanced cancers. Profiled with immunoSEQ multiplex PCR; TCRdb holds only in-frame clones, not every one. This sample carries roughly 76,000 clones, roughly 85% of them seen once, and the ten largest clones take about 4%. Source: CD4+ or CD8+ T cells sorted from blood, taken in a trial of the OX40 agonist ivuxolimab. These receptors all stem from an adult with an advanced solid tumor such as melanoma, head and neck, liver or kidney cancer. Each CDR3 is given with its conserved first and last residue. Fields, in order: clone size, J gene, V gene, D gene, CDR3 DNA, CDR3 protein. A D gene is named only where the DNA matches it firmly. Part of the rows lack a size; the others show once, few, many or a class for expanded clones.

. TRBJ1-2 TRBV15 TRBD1 TGTGCCACCAGCAGAACAGGGGCTAACTATGGCTACACCTTC CATSRTGANYGYTF
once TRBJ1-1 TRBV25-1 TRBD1 TGTGCCAGCAGTGAATTGGGGACAGGGTTTTCCACTGAAGCTTTCTTT CASSELGTGFSTEAFF
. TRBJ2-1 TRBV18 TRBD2 TGTGCCAGCTCACCACCCGCGGGGGATGAGCAGTTCTTC CASSPPAGDEQFF
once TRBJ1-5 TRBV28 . TGTGCCAGCAGTTTAGTCGCGGGGGACAGCAATCAGCCCCAGCATTTT CASSLVAGDSNQPQHF
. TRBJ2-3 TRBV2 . TGTGCCAGCAAATCTGACGATACGCAGTATTTT CASKSDDTQYF
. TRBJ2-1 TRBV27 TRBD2 TGTGCAGCGGGGCGGCTAGCGGGAGCCCATGAGCAGTTCTTC CAAGRLAGAHEQFF
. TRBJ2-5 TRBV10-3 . TGTGCCATCAGTGAGTCGCGGGCTAAAGAGACCCAGTACTTC CAISESRAKETQYF
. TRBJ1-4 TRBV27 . TGTGCCAGCAGTTTAGGGGGTAGTGATGAAAAACTGTTTTTT CASSLGGSDEKLFF
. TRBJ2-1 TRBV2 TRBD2 TGTGCCAGCAGTACGGGAGGGTCAGTCAATGAGCAGTTCTTC CASSTGGSVNEQFF
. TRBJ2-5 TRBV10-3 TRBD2 TGTGCCATCTCCGATAGCGGGAGGGCCGTGGAGACCCAGTACTTC CAISDSGRAVETQYF
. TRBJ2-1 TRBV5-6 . TGTGCCAGCAGCTTGGGGCAGGGCCGGGAGCAGTTCTTC CASSLGQGREQFF
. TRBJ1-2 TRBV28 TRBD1 TGTGCCGGCAGGAGGACAGGGAGGGACTATGGCTACACCTTC CAGRRTGRDYGYTF
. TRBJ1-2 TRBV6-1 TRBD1 TGTGCCAGCAGTGCAGCCCAGGGGGTCGGCTACACCTTC CASSAAQGVGYTF
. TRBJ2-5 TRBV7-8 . TGTGCCAGCAGCTTAAGAGATTCCTTAGAGACCCAGTACTTC CASSLRDSLETQYF
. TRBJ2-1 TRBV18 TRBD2 TGTGCCAGCTCACCGAGAGTGACTAGCGGGACCCCGAGTGAGCAGTTCTTC CASSPRVTSGTPSEQFF
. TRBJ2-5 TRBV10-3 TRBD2 TGTGCCACCCAAGGGACTAGCGGGAGTAGGGAAGAGACCCAGTACTTC CATQGTSGSREETQYF
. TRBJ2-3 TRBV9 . TGTGCCAGCAGCGCCTCATCTGGGCGGGGCACAGATACGCAGTATTTT CASSASSGRGTDTQYF
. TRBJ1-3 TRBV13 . TGTGCCAGCAGCCTCAGAAGGGGGAGGGTTGGAAACACCATATATTTT CASSLRRGRVGNTIYF
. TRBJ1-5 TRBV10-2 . TGCGCCAGCAGTGAGTCAGGGGAGGGTCAGCCCCAGCATTTT CASSESGEGQPQHF
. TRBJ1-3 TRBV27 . TGTGCCAGCATTGGTTCTGGAAACACCATATATTTT CASIGSGNTIYF
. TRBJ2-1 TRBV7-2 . TGTGCCAGCAGCTTAGCTGGAGGGTTCATTGGGGAGCAGTTCTTC CASSLAGGFIGEQFF
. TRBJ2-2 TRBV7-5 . TGTGTCAGAAGCGCCCGGACAGGAAATACCGGGGAGCTGTTTTTT CVRSARTGNTGELFF
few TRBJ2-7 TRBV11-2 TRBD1 TGTGCCAGCAGTCTCCCCGGGACAGGAGGCTACGAGCAGTACTTC CASSLPGTGGYEQYF
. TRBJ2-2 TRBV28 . TGTGCCAGCAGTCTCGGGGCCGGCCTCGGGGAGCTGTTTTTT CASSLGAGLGELFF
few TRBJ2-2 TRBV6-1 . TGTGCCAGCAGTGCGGGACTGACGAACACCGGGGAGCTGTTTTTT CASSAGLTNTGELFF
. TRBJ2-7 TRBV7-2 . TGTGCCAGCAGCCCTAATGGGGTCTCTAGCTCCTACGAGCAGTACTTC CASSPNGVSSSYEQYF
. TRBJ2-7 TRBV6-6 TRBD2 TGTGCCAGCAGTTACTTTATAGCGGGAGGGCGCGAGCAGTACTTC CASSYFIAGGREQYF
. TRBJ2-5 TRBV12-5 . TGTGCTAGTGGTCCCGGACTTTCAGAGACCCAGTACTTC CASGPGLSETQYF
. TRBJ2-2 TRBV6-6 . TGTGCCAGCAGTTATTTTGGCGGGAAGACCGGGGAGCTGTTTTTT CASSYFGGKTGELFF
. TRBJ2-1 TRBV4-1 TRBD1 TGCGCCAGCAGCCCAACGGACAGGGTAAATGAGCAGTTCTTC CASSPTDRVNEQFF
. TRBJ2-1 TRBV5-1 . TGCGCCAGCCAGACCGACCCATCCTACAATGAGCAGTTCTTC CASQTDPSYNEQFF
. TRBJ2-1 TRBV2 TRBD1 TGTGCCAGTGCGGGACAGGGGAACAATGAGCAGTTCTTC CASAGQGNNEQFF
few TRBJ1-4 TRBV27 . TGTGCCAGCAGTTTACGTACAGGGTCGGGTGAAAAACTGTTTTTT CASSLRTGSGEKLFF
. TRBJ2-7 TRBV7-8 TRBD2 TGTGCCAGCAGCCCAACTAGCGGATTTTCCTACGAGCAGTACTTC CASSPTSGFSYEQYF
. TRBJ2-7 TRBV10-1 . TGCGCCAGCAGTGAAGCGGACTCCTACGAGCAGTACTTC CASSEADSYEQYF
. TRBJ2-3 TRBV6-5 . TGTGCCAGCAGTTCCCGGGGCGCAGATACGCAGTATTTT CASSSRGADTQYF